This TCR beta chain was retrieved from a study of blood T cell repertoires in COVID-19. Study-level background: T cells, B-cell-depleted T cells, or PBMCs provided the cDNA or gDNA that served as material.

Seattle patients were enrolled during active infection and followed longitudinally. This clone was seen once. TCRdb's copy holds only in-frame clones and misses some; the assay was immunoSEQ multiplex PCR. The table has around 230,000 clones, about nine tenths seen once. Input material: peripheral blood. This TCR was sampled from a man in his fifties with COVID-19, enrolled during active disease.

The CDR3 region has the DNA TGTGCCAGCAGCTTGGGACATAAGAATCAGCCCCAGCATTTT. Translating gives CASSLGHKNQPQHF. The chain joins TRBV5-6 to TRBJ1-5; D unclear. From germline, CDR1 is SGHDT and CDR2 YYEEEE. The CDR3 contains 14 residues. Trimming removed 0 bases at V and 4 bases at J, with 8 bases between.